The rows below give T cell receptor beta chains drawn from one sample of a study of blood T cell repertoires in COVID-19. TCRdb's table, derived via immunoSEQ multiplex PCR, lists solely in-frame clones and lacks some. Seen here are 75,000 to 95,000 clones, around nine tenths observed once, and the top ten hold over 2.5%. The sequencing sample was made of peripheral blood. The receptor source for this set is a woman over 75 with acute or convalescent COVID-19. The conserved cysteine and the conserved F or W are not part of the CDR3 here. Clone size is stated in some rows and not others, as once, few, many or a class when expanded.

v_gene,abundance,len,j_gene,CDR3aa
TRBV30,NA,14,TRBJ1-6,AWSVLDIFYDSPLH
TRBV18,NA,16,TRBJ2-5,ASSPLGLAGASQETQY
TRBV7-2,NA,14,TRBJ1-2,ASRPTGGPGLYGYT
TRBV5-1,once,13,TRBJ1-2,ASSLDSRQGYGYT
TRBV5-1,NA,14,TRBJ2-1,ASSHRTPREGDEQF
TRBV30,NA,10,TRBJ1-4,AWSSAGEKLF
TRBV6-5,NA,13,TRBJ2-1,ASSPPGLAGNEQF
TRBV3-1/TRBV3-2,NA,13,TRBJ2-5,ASSQDPQGQETQY
TRBV6-5,NA,12,TRBJ1-2,ASSPGTGHYGYT
TRBV5-4,NA,12,TRBJ2-7,ASSLGGGGTEQY
TRBV18,NA,15,TRBJ1-1,ASSPPWGQGANTEAF
TRBV11-1,NA,13,TRBJ2-3,ASSTRQGDTDTQY
TRBV28,NA,12,TRBJ1-2,ASSFGAGGKGYT
TRBV7-8,NA,15,TRBJ2-3,ASSLVVTSGGWGTQY
TRBV7-2,NA,13,TRBJ2-5,ASSLGSVYQETQY
TRBV15,NA,11,TRBJ2-1,ATSIIAGAEQF
TRBV4-3,few,11,TRBJ1-1,ASSEQQGTSAF
TRBV7-9,NA,13,TRBJ1-1,ASSLAKRAGTEAF
TRBV19,once,12,TRBJ1-4,ASSEYQGIEKLF
TRBV19,NA,13,TRBJ1-6,ASSDRGPVYSPLH
TRBV19,NA,17,TRBJ1-1,ASSGRSGTGGLMNTEAF
TRBV7-7,NA,11,TRBJ2-1,ASSLDGIDEQF
TRBV18,NA,13,TRBJ1-2,ASSPQQGPSYGYT
TRBV30,NA,11,TRBJ2-1,AWSLAGAGEQF
TRBV11-3,NA,14,TRBJ2-1,ASSLQAGSSYNEQF
TRBV5-1,NA,13,TRBJ2-1,ASSLAGGAHNEQF
TRBV7-2,NA,12,TRBJ2-2,ASSPSFRTGELF
TRBV5-1,NA,13,TRBJ1-4,ASSSMAGEGEKLF
TRBV20-1,few,8,TRBJ1-1,SARVGEAF
TRBV10-3,NA,13,TRBJ2-7,AISESHRGSYEQY